The T cell receptor beta chain under discussion was sequenced for a study of blood T cell repertoires in COVID-19. Study information: COVID-19 samples, acute and convalescent, were from the United States, Italy and Spain. The cDNA or gDNA used as material had been derived from T cells, B-cell-depleted T cells, or PBMCs.

Sequencing was performed with immunoSEQ multiplex PCR; in TCRdb, only in-frame clones are kept and a portion is missing. The table records about 250,000 clones, about four fifths of them present only once. CDR1 is MGHRA, CDR2 YSYEKL, per germline. The CDR3 length is 16 residues. Germline trimming cut 2 bases from V and 2 bases from J; bases unmatched to any gene: 3. The chain recombines TRBV4-1 with TRBJ1-4; 9 nucleotides align to TRBD1. The sequence came from a middle-aged man with active or convalescent COVID-19. The sample taken for sequencing was peripheral blood. The CDR3 bases are TGCGCCAGCAGCCAATTGGACAGGGGCACTAATGAAAAACTGTTTTTT. Its translation: CASSQLDRGTNEKLFF.